This is a list of T cell receptor beta chains from one sample in a study of T cell responses to AZD1222 COVID-19 vaccine. The data were produced by immunoSEQ multiplex PCR, yet TCRdb's version contains in-frame clones alone and is incomplete. The sample shows roughly 51,000 clones, approximately 83% of them seen only once. The sequencing used peripheral blood, collected 28 days after the second AZD1222 dose. The receptor source for this set is an adult who received the AZD1222 COVID-19 vaccine. Each CDR3 is given with its conserved first and last residue. D genes are given only for firm matches. Clone size is shown for a subset of rows, as once, few, many or a class of expanded clone.

size	V	length	J	D	DNA	CDR3
once	TRBV29-1	15	TRBJ2-2	TRBD1	TGCAGCGCCTGGGGACAGGGATGGAACACCGGGGAGCTGTTTTTT	CSAWGQGWNTGELFF
NA	TRBV7-2	17	TRBJ2-3	TRBD2	TGTGCCAGCAGCTTAGTGACTAGCGGGGGTAGGTTGGAGACGCAGTATTTT	CASSLVTSGGRLETQYF
NA	TRBV28	15	TRBJ1-2	NA	TGTGCCAGCACTAACCCGGGGCAGACTAACTATGGCTACACCTTC	CASTNPGQTNYGYTF
once	TRBV7-2	14	TRBJ1-3	NA	TGTGCCAGCAGCTCGGCCCGCTCTGGAAACACCATATATTTT	CASSSARSGNTIYF
NA	TRBV4-2	11	TRBJ2-7	NA	TGTGCCAGCAGCCAAGAGGGGCGGCAGTACTTC	CASSQEGRQYF
NA	TRBV28	13	TRBJ1-2	NA	TGTGCCAGCAGTTTAAGGCCGAACTATGGCTACACCTTC	CASSLRPNYGYTF
NA	TRBV19	19	TRBJ1-5	NA	TGTGCCAGTAATAGCTGGGCTCGGGATGAGGAATATAGCAATCAGCCCCAGCATTTT	CASNSWARDEEYSNQPQHF
NA	TRBV14	15	TRBJ1-2	NA	TGTGCCAGCAGCCCTATGGACAGCTCTAACTATGGCTACACCTTC	CASSPMDSSNYGYTF
NA	TRBV5-8	18	TRBJ2-1	TRBD2	TGTGCCAGCAGCCGAACATATGGGGGACTAGCGGGAGTGAATGAGCAGTTCTTC	CASSRTYGGLAGVNEQFF
NA	TRBV4-2	16	TRBJ2-6	NA	TGTGCCAGCAGCCAAGAAGGGCGGGTTGGGGCCAACGTCCTGACTTTC	CASSQEGRVGANVLTF
once	TRBV4-2	15	TRBJ2-1	TRBD2	TGTGCCAGCAGCCGGGAGCGGGAGCTTGTCAATGAGCAGTTCTTC	CASSRERELVNEQFF
NA	TRBV5-1	15	TRBJ2-1	TRBD2	TGCGCCAGCAGCTCGCCGGAGGGAGCGGGGAATGAGCAGTTCTTC	CASSSPEGAGNEQFF
NA	TRBV2	12	TRBJ2-1	NA	TGTGCCAGCAGGGGGCCCGGGAATGAGCAGTTCTTC	CASRGPGNEQFF
NA	TRBV5-1	15	TRBJ2-3	TRBD2	TGCGCCAGCAGCCCTGCTAGCGGGTCGGTAGATACGCAGTATTTT	CASSPASGSVDTQYF
NA	TRBV5-1	14	TRBJ2-3	NA	TGCGCCAGCAGCTTGGCTAATCCCACAGATACGCAGTATTTT	CASSLANPTDTQYF
NA	TRBV9	15	TRBJ2-1	TRBD2	TGTGCCAGCAGCGTAGGAGCGGGAGTATCGGATGAGCAGTTCTTC	CASSVGAGVSDEQFF
NA	TRBV6-4	15	TRBJ2-1	TRBD2	TGTGCCAGCAGGAAGACTAGCGGGAGGACCAATGAGCAGTTCTTC	CASRKTSGRTNEQFF
NA	TRBV6-5	13	TRBJ1-2	NA	TGTGCCAGCAGTACCCGGGGGCACTATGGCTACACCTTC	CASSTRGHYGYTF
once	TRBV7-2	15	TRBJ2-2	NA	TGTGCCAGCAGCTTGGAGTCAAGAAGGGCCGGGGAGCTGTTTTTT	CASSLESRRAGELFF
NA	TRBV12-3/TRBV12-4	12	TRBJ1-2	NA	TGTGCCAGCAGGCCCGGGATCGGAAGCTACACCTTC	CASRPGIGSYTF
NA	TRBV2	15	TRBJ2-3	NA	TGTGCCAGCAGTGAAGTAGGGGCCTTCACAGATACGCAGTATTTT	CASSEVGAFTDTQYF
NA	TRBV7-6	17	TRBJ1-3	NA	TGTGCCAGCAGCTCGAAAGTTGAGGGAAACTCTGGAAACACCATATATTTT	CASSSKVEGNSGNTIYF
NA	TRBV14	16	TRBJ1-2	TRBD1	TGTGCCAGCAGCCCGTGGACAGGCCTAACTAACTATGGCTACACCTTC	CASSPWTGLTNYGYTF
NA	TRBV27	16	TRBJ2-2	TRBD1	TGTGCCAGCAAATTTGCCGGGACAGGGAACACCGGGGAGCTGTTTTTT	CASKFAGTGNTGELFF
once	TRBV19	15	TRBJ1-6	NA	TGTGCCAGCGCGTGGGGGAAGGGAGGGAATTCACCCCTCCACTTT	CASAWGKGGNSPLHF
NA	TRBV11-2	14	TRBJ2-2	TRBD1	TGTGCCAGCAGCCGCACAGGGGGCGGCGGGGAGCTGTTTTTT	CASSRTGGGGELFF
NA	TRBV24-1	13	TRBJ2-1	TRBD1	TGTGCCACCAGTGAGAGACAGGGTGGTTCGCAGTTCTTC	CATSERQGGSQFF
NA	TRBV6-5	14	TRBJ2-7	NA	TGTGCCAGCAGTTACGGCGCGGGACGCTACGAGCAGTACTTC	CASSYGAGRYEQYF
NA	TRBV28	15	TRBJ2-1	TRBD1	TGTGCCAGCAACCCCGGGACAGGGAGACACAATGAGCAGTTCTTC	CASNPGTGRHNEQFF
few	TRBV5-1	16	TRBJ2-2	TRBD2	TGCGCCAGCAGCCTCGGACTAGCGGGAGAGTTCGGGGAGCTGTTTTTT	CASSLGLAGEFGELFF
NA	TRBV18	14	TRBJ1-1	NA	TGTGCCAGCTCATCGGGGATAGGGAACACTGAAGCTTTCTTT	CASSSGIGNTEAFF
few	TRBV6-6	18	TRBJ2-5	NA	TGTGCCAGCAGTCTCGGAAACCCTAGCGCGACGTACCAAGAGACCCAGTACTTC	CASSLGNPSATYQETQYF
once	TRBV2	17	TRBJ2-4	TRBD2	TGTGCCAGCAGTGATCTACTGGGAGGGTTGGCCAAAAACATTCAGTACTTC	CASSDLLGGLAKNIQYF
once	TRBV19	22	TRBJ2-2	TRBD1	TGTGCCAGCGCTATCCCCCCGGGGGCGGGACAGGGGTTTAATTCGATCGCCGGGGAGCTGTTTTTT	CASAIPPGAGQGFNSIAGELFF
NA	TRBV5-6	15	TRBJ2-5	NA	TGTGCCAGCAGCCCTCCCCGTCTTAGTAAAGAGACCCAGTACTTC	CASSPPRLSKETQYF
once	TRBV11-2	19	TRBJ2-1	NA	TGTGCCAGCTACCCTAGTGTTGGGTCTATTCCTTTCTCCTACAATGAGCAGTTCTTC	CASYPSVGSIPFSYNEQFF
NA	TRBV6-1	13	TRBJ1-5	NA	TGTGCCAGCAGTGAAGGGAGGGTTCAGCCCCAGCATTTT	CASSEGRVQPQHF
NA	TRBV4-2	13	TRBJ2-4	NA	TGTGCCAGCAGCCAAGATCTACCGACAGTACAGTACTTC	CASSQDLPTVQYF
NA	TRBV18	16	TRBJ2-2	NA	TGTGCCAGCTCACCACCGGGGACCGCGAACACCGGGGAGCTGTTTTTT	CASSPPGTANTGELFF
NA	TRBV3-1/TRBV3-2	16	TRBJ2-2	TRBD2	TGTGCCAGCAGGCCTAGCGGGGGTTCGAACACCGGGGAGCTGTTTTTT	CASRPSGGSNTGELFF
NA	TRBV2	15	TRBJ2-5	TRBD2	TGTGCCAGCAGTAAGGGACTATACACACAAGAGACCCAGTACTTC	CASSKGLYTQETQYF
NA	TRBV7-2	13	TRBJ1-5	NA	TGTGCCAGCAGCTTAGAAAGCAATCAGCCCCAGCATTTT	CASSLESNQPQHF
NA	TRBV7-2	14	TRBJ2-1	NA	TGTGCCAGCAGCTTAGCACTAGCCAACAATGAGCAGTTCTTC	CASSLALANNEQFF
NA	TRBV7-8	16	TRBJ1-5	NA	TGTGCCAGCAGCTTAGGGCGGATTGGGGGAAATCAGCCCCAGCATTTT	CASSLGRIGGNQPQHF
NA	TRBV11-2	14	TRBJ1-6	TRBD1	TGTGCCAGCAGCAGACAGGGGATGAGTTCACCCCTCCACTTT	CASSRQGMSSPLHF
NA	TRBV28	13	TRBJ1-5	NA	TGTGCCAGCAGTTTCGAGGTTCAGCAGCCCCAGCATTTT	CASSFEVQQPQHF
few	TRBV7-2	14	TRBJ1-1	TRBD1	TGTGCCAGCAGCTTTGACAGGGCGAACACTGAAGCTTTCTTT	CASSFDRANTEAFF
NA	TRBV7-9	13	TRBJ2-5	NA	TGTGCCAGCAGCTTACACGCCCAAGAGACCCAGTACTTC	CASSLHAQETQYF
NA	TRBV29-1	12	TRBJ1-1	TRBD1	TGCAGCGTTGTGGACAGGGGCTCTGAAGCTTTCTTT	CSVVDRGSEAFF
NA	TRBV2	15	TRBJ2-3	TRBD2	TGTGCCAGCAGAGCGGGAGGCTATAGCACAGATACGCAGTATTTT	CASRAGGYSTDTQYF
NA	TRBV4-1	14	TRBJ2-2	NA	TGCGCCAGCAGCCCAGTTCTCAAGGGCGGGGAGCTGTTTTTT	CASSPVLKGGELFF
NA	TRBV19	15	TRBJ1-5	NA	TGTGCCAGTAGTATAGAGGGCAGGGGCAATCAGCCCCAGCATTTT	CASSIEGRGNQPQHF
NA	TRBV28	15	TRBJ2-1	TRBD2	TGTGCCAGCAGTTCGGCGGGAGCTGAGGACAATGAGCAGTTCTTC	CASSSAGAEDNEQFF
NA	TRBV5-1	15	TRBJ2-1	TRBD2	TGCGCCAGCGTCTTTGACGCGGGAGATTACAATGAGCAGTTCTTC	CASVFDAGDYNEQFF
NA	TRBV7-8	16	TRBJ2-1	NA	TGTGCCAGCAGCTTACTCGTACAGGCTACCTACAATGAGCAGTTCTTC	CASSLLVQATYNEQFF
NA	TRBV9	15	TRBJ2-1	NA	TGTGCCAGCAGCGCGCAAGGCGGACGCTACAATGAGCAGTTCTTC	CASSAQGGRYNEQFF
NA	TRBV7-6	13	TRBJ2-7	NA	TGTGCCAGCAGCTTACCGGGGGCCTACGAGCAGTACTTC	CASSLPGAYEQYF
NA	TRBV10-3	13	TRBJ2-7	TRBD1	TGTGCCATCAGTGAATGGACAGGATACGAGCAGTACTTC	CAISEWTGYEQYF
NA	TRBV5-4	13	TRBJ2-7	NA	TGTGCCAGCAGTCCCGGGGGCCTCTACGAGCAGTACTTC	CASSPGGLYEQYF